Each of the 9 T cell receptor beta chains below was sequenced from the same sample in a study of Ad26.COV2.S vaccination and SARS-CoV-2 variants. Only in-frame clones appear in the TCRdb table, and some are missing; sequencing was by immunoSEQ multiplex PCR. Of just under 250,000 clones listed, 70% to 90% are singletons. Stated treatment: over 15 received Ad26.COV2.S at low or high dose, single or two shots; several received placebo; per-sample allocation not given. The samples date from day 63 after the first vaccine or placebo injection. Sequences were derived from peripheral blood, sampled in a trial of Ad26.COV2.S vaccine versus placebo. These receptors came from a person aged 18 to 65 who received the Ad26.COV2.S COVID-19 vaccine or a placebo.

The chain combines TRBV19 with TRBJ1-2, with TRBD1 identical over 7 bases. Losses at the gene ends were 5 bases for V and 2 bases for J; bases not matched to a gene: 8. This CDR3 region has 15 residues. Germline CDR1 LNHDA, CDR2 SQIVND (reference sequence). DNA of the CDR3: TGTGCCAGTAGTCCATGGACAGGATCGAACTATGGCTACACCTTC. It yields the protein CASSPWTGSNYGYTF.

The genes are TRBV19 and TRBJ1-3, with TRBD1 identical over 9 bases. The CDR3 is 15 amino acids. After removal of 8 bases from V and 4 bases from J, the junction contained 9 bases not matched to a gene. CDR1 is LNHDA, CDR2 SQIVND, per germline (reference sequence). The CDR3 DNA reads TGTGCCAGTTCCGACAGGGGGGGTCGCGGAAACACCATATATTTT. This sequence encodes CASSDRGGRGNTIYF. Based on the CDR3 plus reference TRBV19 and TRBJ1-3, the full variable domain is DGGITQSPKYLFRKEGQNVTLSCEQNLNHDAMYWYRQDPGQGLRLIYYSQIVNDFQKGDIAEGYSVSREKKESFPLTVTSAQKNPTAFYLCASSDRGGRGNTIYFGEGSWLTVV.

This chain joins TRBV7-2 and TRBJ2-7; the D gene is possibly TRBD1 (6 bases). Deletions cut 5 bases from V and 9 bases from J, with 11 bases between. The CDR3 totals 11 residues. Germline CDR1 SGHTA, CDR2 FQGNSA. The CDR3 spells CASSPRGVQYF. The CDR3 DNA follows: TGTGCCAGCAGCCCCAGGGGTGTGCAGTACTTC.

The CDR3 reads CASSSSPWEQFF. CDR3 nucleotides: TGTGCCAGCAGTTCCTCCCCATGGGAGCAGTTCTTC. The chain joins TRBV6-2 or TRBV6-3 to TRBJ2-1; D unclear. V lost 4 bases, J lost 10 bases, and 11 bases lay in between. Germline lookup yields CDR1 MNHEY and CDR2 SVGEGT. CDR3 length equals 12 residues.

V and J are TRBV7-2 and TRBJ1-1; TRBD1 might be the D (6 bases). The V end was cut by 1 base, the J end by 6 bases, with 15 bases between. CDR1 SGHTA and CDR2 FQGNSA come from the germline V gene. The CDR3 loop spans 15 amino acids. This CDR3 reads CASSLGQAKVAEAFF. As DNA, the CDR3 is TGTGCCAGCAGCTTAGGACAGGCTAAGGTAGCTGAAGCTTTCTTT.

Only a few counts were recorded for this clone. This chain joins TRBV28 and TRBJ1-6; a weak D match, TRBD1 (5 bases). The CDR3 is 13 residues long. Germline lookup yields CDR1 MDHEN and CDR2 SYDVKM. The V gene lost 6 bases and the J gene lost 9 bases, with 12 bases spanning the gap. CDR3 DNA: TGTGCCAGCAGGGACACGGTGGGTTCACCCCTCCACTTT. As protein: CASRDTVGSPLHF.

The rearrangement joins TRBV6-5 to TRBJ1-6; weak D call: TRBD1 (6 bases). Germline V CDR1 and CDR2: MNHEY, SVGAGI. This CDR3 contains 16 residues. Trimming left V 2 bases short and J 11 bases short, with 19 bases between. The CDR3 loop is CASSYGSGQVRAPLHF. The CDR3 DNA is TGTGCCAGCAGTTACGGGTCGGGACAAGTGAGGGCACCCCTCCACTTT.

The chain uses TRBV4-3 and TRBJ2-7, with D possibly TRBD1 on 5 matching bases. Germline CDR1 is LGHNA and CDR2 is YSLEER. With 0 bases removed from V and 2 bases from J, the gap between germline ends came to 11 bases. The CDR3 consists of 15 residues. As DNA, the CDR3 is TGCGCCAGCAGCCAAGATTCTCAGGGAACCTACGAGCAGTACTTC. It translates to CASSQDSQGTYEQYF.

The chain recombines TRBV6-4 with TRBJ2-1, with TRBD2 matching 7 bases. The V segment lost 8 bases and the J segment 4 bases; nucleotides outside the gene matches: 11. The germline V gene has CDR1 MRHNA and CDR2 SNTAGT. This CDR3 has 15 amino acids. CDR3 region: CASAPGTTRYNEQFF. Written as DNA, the CDR3 is TGTGCCAGCGCACCCGGGACTACTAGATACAATGAGCAGTTCTTC.